This T cell receptor beta chain was profiled in a study of T cells in localized non-small cell lung cancer. Sequencing used immunoSEQ multiplex PCR; TCRdb keeps in-frame clones, though not all of them. The table records some 21,000 clones, less than 95% of them present only once. V was pared by 3 bases and J by 8 bases, with 3 bases of the junction left unmatched. CDR1 is ENHRY and CDR2 is SYGVKD in the germline V gene. The CDR3 is 13 amino acids. Concerning this clone: Its target is unknown.

Whole-study findings and limits: Heterogeneity remains possible because sequencing was limited to only one tumor region. The study detected a median approximately 55 of the top 100 tumor clones in adjacent lung.

The sequencing used peripheral blood, collected before any cancer treatment. The chain uses TRBV10-3 and TRBJ1-5; 8 bases line up with TRBD1. The sequence was obtained from a woman aged 35 to 75 with stage I lung adenocarcinoma. CDR3 loop: CAISDRQGKPQHF. In nucleotides, the CDR3 is TGTGCCATCAGTGACCGACAGGGGAAGCCCCAGCATTTT.